Sequencing of this T cell receptor (beta chain) was carried out in a study of blood T cell repertoires in COVID-19. Overall study context: The United States, Italy and Spain supplied acute and convalescent COVID-19 samples. The analysed material was cDNA or gDNA that came from T cells, B-cell-depleted T cells, or PBMCs.

There are 16 residues in the CDR3. V was pared by 4 bases and J by 4 bases, with 8 bases of the junction left unmatched. Germline assignment: CDR1 SGHKS and CDR2 YYEKEE (reference sequence). As handled by the study authors: Estimates of nucleated cell counts were drawn from the amplification of reference gene primers. Assay: immunoSEQ multiplex PCR; the TCRdb copy retains only in-frame clones and omits some. That table furnishes V, J and clone size, whereas the DNA furnished D and trimming. The sample records approximately 100,000 clones, roughly four fifths being singletons. The chain uses TRBV5-5 and TRBJ2-1, with TRBD2 matching over 10 bases. This TCR was sampled from a man aged 65-85 years with active or convalescent COVID-19. Sequencing was performed on peripheral blood. The CDR3 protein is CASSVSGGPPYNEQFF. For the CDR3, the DNA is TGTGCCAGCAGCGTTAGCGGGGGGCCGCCTTACAATGAGCAGTTCTTC.